Sequencing of this TCR beta chain was carried out in a study of cytomegalovirus exposure and HLA in healthy donors. Background on the study: The approximately 680 first-cohort repertoires and the approximately 110 validation repertoires shared the same platform, a later analysis reported. Overall study results and limits: Most TCRs appeared rarely, but some public TCRs recurred in many donors. In vitro experiments confirmed that three CMV-associated chains were specific for CMV antigens.

Here immunoSEQ multiplex PCR was the method, and the copy in TCRdb shows in-frame clones only, minus some. Found here are about 150,000 clones, 70% to 90% of them singletons; the top ten hold 20% to 25%. Trimming took off 5 bases at V and 1 base at J, with 11 bases between the two ends. CDR3 length: 14 amino acids. Germline assignment: CDR1 MNHEY and CDR2 SMNVEV (reference sequence). A word on this clone: Its antigen is unidentified.

The donors were members of the validation cohort comprising some 120 subjects, separate from the approximately 630-subject first cohort. The sequence was obtained from a man aged 18 to 29 in good health and CMV-seropositive. Input material: PBMCs. The V and J genes are TRBV27 and TRBJ1-1, with unresolved D. In DNA form, the CDR3 reads TGTGCCAGCAGTATGCCGGGGTGGAACACTGAAGCTTTCTTT. Its protein product is CASSMPGWNTEAFF.